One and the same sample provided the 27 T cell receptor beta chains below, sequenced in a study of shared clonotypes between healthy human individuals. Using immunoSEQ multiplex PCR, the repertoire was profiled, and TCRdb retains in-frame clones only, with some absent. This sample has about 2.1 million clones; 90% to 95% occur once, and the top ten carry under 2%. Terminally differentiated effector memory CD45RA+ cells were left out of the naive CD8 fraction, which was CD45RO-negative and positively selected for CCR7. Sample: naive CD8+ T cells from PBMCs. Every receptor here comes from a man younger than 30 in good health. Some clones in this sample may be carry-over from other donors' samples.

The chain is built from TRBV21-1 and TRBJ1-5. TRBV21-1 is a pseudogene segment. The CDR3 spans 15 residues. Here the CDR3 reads CASSKSPLSNQPQHF. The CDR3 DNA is TGTGCCAGCAGCAAAAGCCCTCTTAGCAATCAGCCCCAGCATTTT.

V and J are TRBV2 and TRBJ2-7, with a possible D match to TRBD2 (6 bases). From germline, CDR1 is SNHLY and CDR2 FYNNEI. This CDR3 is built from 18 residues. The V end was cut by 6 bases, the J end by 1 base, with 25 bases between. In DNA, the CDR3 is TGTGCCAGCAGCCCCCCGGAGTGGGCGGCGAGCGGGTCCTACGAGCAGTACTTC. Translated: CASSPPEWAASGSYEQYF. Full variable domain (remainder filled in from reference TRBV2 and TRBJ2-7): EPEVTQTPSHQVTQMGQEVILRCVPISNHLYFYWYRQILGQKVEFLVSFYNNEISEKSEIFDDQFSVERPDGSNFTLKIRSTKLEDSAMYFCASSPPEWAASGSYEQYFGPGTRLTVT.

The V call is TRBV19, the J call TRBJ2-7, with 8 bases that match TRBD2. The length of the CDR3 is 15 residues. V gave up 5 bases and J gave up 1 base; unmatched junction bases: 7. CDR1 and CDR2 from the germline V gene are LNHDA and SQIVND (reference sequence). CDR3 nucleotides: TGTGCCAGTAGTCGAACCGGGACTAGTTCCTACGAGCAGTACTTC. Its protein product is CASSRTGTSSYEQYF.

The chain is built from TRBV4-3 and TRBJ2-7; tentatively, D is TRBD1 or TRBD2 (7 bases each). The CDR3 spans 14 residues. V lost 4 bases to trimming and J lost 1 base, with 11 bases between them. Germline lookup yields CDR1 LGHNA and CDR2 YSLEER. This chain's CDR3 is CASSPGGVSYEQYF. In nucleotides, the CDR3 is TGCGCCAGCAGCCCAGGGGGGGTTTCCTACGAGCAGTACTTC.

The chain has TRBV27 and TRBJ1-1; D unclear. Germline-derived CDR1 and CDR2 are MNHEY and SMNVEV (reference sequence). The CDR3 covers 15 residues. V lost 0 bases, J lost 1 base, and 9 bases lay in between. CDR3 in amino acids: CASSLSRSQNTEAFF. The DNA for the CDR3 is TGTGCCAGCAGTTTATCACGCAGCCAGAACACTGAAGCTTTCTTT.

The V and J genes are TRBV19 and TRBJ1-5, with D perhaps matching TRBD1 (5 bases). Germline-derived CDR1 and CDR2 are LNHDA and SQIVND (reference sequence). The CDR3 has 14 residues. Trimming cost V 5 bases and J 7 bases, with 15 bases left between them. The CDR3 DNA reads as TGTGCCAGTAGTCTAGTGGCCGGGGACCAGCCCCAGCATTTT. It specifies CASSLVAGDQPQHF.

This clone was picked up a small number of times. CDR3 DNA: TGTGCCAGCAGCTTAGGAGGCGGGCCTTATGGCTACACCTTC. Its translation: CASSLGGGPYGYTF. This chain links TRBV7-8 with TRBJ1-2, with D unclear. Germline V gene lookup returns CDR1 SGHVS and CDR2 FQNEAQ. V was pared by 1 base and J by 5 bases, with 11 bases between. The CDR3 has 14 residues.

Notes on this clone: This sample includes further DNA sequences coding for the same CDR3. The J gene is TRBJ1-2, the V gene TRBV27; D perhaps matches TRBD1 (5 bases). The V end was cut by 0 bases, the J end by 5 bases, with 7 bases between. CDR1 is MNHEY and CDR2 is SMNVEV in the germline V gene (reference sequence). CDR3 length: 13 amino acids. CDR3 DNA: TGTGCCAGCAGTTTATCTGGGGGTTATGGCTACACCTTC. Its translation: CASSLSGGYGYTF.

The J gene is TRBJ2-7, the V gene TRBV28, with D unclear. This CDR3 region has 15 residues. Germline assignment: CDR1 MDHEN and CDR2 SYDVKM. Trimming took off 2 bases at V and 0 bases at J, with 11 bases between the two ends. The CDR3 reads CASSLQARSSYEQYF. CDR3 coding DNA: TGTGCCAGCAGTTTACAAGCCAGGAGCTCCTACGAGCAGTACTTC.

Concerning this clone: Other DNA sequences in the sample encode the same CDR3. The CDR3 sequence: CASSLTGVEQFF. Here the CDR3 DNA reads TGTGCCAGCAGTCTGACAGGGGTCGAGCAGTTCTTC. This chain uses TRBV28 with TRBJ2-1; 8 bases align to TRBD1. From germline, CDR1 is MDHEN and CDR2 SYDVKM. The CDR3 has 12 amino acids. Trimming cost V 5 bases and J 10 bases; bases outside gene matches: 4. Full variable domain (rest looked up from reference TRBV28 and TRBJ2-1): DVKVTQSSRYLVKRTGEKVFLECVQDMDHENMFWYRQDPGLGLRLIYFSYDVKMKEKGDIPEGYSVSREKKERFSLILESASTNQTSMYLCASSLTGVEQFFGPGTRLTVL.

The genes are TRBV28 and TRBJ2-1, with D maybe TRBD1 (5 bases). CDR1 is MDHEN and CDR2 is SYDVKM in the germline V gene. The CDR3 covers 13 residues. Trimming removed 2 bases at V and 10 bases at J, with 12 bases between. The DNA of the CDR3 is TGTGCCAGCAGTTTACCAGGGATAAGAGAGCAGTTCTTC. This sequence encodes CASSLPGIREQFF.

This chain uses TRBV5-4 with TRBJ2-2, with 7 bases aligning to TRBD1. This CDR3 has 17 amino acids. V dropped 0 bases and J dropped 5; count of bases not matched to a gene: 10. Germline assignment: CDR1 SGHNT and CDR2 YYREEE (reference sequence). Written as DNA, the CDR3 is TGTGCCAGCAGCTTGGTGCCTGAGGGGGCGCTTACCGGGGAGCTGTTTTTT. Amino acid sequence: CASSLVPEGALTGELFF.

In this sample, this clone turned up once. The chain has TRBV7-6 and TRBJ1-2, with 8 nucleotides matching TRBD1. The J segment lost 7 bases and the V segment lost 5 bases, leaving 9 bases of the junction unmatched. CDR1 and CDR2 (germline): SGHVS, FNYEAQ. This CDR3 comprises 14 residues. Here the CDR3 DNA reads TGTGCCAGCAGCCAAGGACAGGGTTCGAGTGGCTACACCTTC. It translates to CASSQGQGSSGYTF.

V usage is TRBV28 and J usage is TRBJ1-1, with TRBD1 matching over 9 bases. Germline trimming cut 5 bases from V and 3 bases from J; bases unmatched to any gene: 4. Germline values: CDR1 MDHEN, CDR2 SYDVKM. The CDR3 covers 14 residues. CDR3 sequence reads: CASSLRQGDTEAFF. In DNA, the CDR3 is TGTGCCAGCAGTCTACGACAGGGGGACACTGAAGCTTTCTTT. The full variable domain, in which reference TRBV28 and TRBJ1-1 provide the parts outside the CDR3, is DVKVTQSSRYLVKRTGEKVFLECVQDMDHENMFWYRQDPGLGLRLIYFSYDVKMKEKGDIPEGYSVSREKKERFSLILESASTNQTSMYLCASSLRQGDTEAFFGQGTRLTVV.

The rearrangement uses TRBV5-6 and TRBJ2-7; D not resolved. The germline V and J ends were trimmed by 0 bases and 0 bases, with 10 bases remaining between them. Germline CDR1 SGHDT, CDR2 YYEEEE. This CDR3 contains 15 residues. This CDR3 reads CASSLGGWSSYEQYF. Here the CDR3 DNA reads TGTGCCAGCAGCTTGGGGGGTTGGAGCTCCTACGAGCAGTACTTC.

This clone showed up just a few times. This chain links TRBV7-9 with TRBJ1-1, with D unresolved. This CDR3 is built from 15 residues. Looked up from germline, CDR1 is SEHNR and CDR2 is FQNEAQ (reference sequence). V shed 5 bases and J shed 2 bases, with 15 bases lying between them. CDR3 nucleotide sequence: TGTGCCAGCAGCCCCTCCTTCCAGGTAAACACTGAAGCTTTCTTT. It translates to CASSPSFQVNTEAFF.

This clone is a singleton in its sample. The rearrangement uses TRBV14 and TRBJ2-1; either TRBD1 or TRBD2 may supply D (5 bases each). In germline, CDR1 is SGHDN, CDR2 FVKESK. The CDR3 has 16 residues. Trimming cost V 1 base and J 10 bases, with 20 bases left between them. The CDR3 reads CASSQGIGTLSLEQFF. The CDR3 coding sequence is TGTGCCAGCAGCCAAGGTATCGGGACGTTATCCTTAGAGCAGTTCTTC. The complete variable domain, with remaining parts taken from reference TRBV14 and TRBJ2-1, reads EAGVTQFPSHSVIEKGQTVTLRCDPISGHDNLYWYRRVMGKEIKFLLHFVKESKQDESGMPNNRFLAERTGGTYSTLKVQPAELEDSGVYFCASSQGIGTLSLEQFFGPGTRLTVL.

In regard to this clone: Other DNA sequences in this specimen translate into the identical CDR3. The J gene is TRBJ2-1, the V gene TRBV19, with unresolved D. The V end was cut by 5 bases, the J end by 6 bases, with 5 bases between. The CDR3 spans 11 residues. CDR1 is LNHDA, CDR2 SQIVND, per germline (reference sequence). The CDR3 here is CASSVGNEQFF. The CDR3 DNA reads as TGTGCCAGTAGTGTCGGCAATGAGCAGTTCTTC.

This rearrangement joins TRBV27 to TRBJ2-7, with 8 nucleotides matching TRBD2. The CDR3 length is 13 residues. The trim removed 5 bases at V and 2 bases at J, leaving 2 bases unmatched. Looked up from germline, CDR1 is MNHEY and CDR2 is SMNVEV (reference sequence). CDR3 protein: CASSERGPYEQYF. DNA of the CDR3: TGTGCCAGCAGTGAGCGGGGGCCCTACGAGCAGTACTTC.

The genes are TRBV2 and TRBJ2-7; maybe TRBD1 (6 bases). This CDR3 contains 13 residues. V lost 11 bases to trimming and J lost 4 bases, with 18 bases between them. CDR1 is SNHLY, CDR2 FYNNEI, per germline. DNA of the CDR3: TGTGCCGTAACCCTAGGACAGATATACGAGCAGTACTTC. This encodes CAVTLGQIYEQYF.

This CDR3 is CASSQGQGAREQYF. Here the CDR3 DNA reads TGCGCCAGCAGCCAAGGCCAGGGGGCGCGAGAGCAGTACTTC. The chain uses TRBV4-3 and TRBJ2-7; 8 bases fit TRBD1. Germline CDR1 LGHNA, CDR2 YSLEER. CDR3 length: 14 amino acids. The ends lost 1 base at V and 7 bases at J; junction bases unmatched: 6.

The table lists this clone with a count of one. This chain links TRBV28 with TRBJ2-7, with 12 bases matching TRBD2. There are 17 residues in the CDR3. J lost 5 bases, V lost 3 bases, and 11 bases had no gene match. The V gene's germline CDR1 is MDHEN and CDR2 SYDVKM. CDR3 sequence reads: CASSFPRRLAGDHEQYF. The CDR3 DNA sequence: TGTGCCAGCAGTTTCCCCCGCCGACTAGCGGGAGACCACGAGCAGTACTTC.

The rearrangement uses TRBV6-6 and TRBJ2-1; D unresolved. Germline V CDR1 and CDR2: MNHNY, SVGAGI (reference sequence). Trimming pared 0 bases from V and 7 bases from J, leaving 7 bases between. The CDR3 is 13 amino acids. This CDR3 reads CASSYSKANEQFF. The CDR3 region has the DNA TGTGCCAGCAGTTACTCGAAAGCGAATGAGCAGTTCTTC.

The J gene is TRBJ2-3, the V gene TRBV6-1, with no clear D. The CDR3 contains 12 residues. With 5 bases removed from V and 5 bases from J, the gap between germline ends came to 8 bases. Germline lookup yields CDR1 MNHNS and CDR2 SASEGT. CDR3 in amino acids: CASSLPRDTQYF. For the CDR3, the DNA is TGTGCCAGCAGTCTCCCCCGAGATACGCAGTATTTT.

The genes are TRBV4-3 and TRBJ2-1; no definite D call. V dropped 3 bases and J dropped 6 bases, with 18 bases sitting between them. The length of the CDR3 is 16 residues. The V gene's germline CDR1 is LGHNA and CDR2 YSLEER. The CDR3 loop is CASSQLEVVGGNEQFF. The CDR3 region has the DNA TGCGCCAGCAGCCAGCTCGAGGTGGTGGGCGGCAATGAGCAGTTCTTC.

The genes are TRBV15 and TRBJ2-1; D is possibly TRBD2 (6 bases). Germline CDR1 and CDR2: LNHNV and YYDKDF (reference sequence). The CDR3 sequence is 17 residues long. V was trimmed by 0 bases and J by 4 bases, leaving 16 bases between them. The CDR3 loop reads CATSRDAEPSEYNEQFF. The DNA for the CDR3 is TGTGCCACCAGCAGAGACGCGGAGCCTAGCGAGTACAATGAGCAGTTCTTC.

The CDR3, as DNA: TGTGCCAGCAGCACCGGCGGCCACGAGCAGTACTTC. It specifies CASSTGGHEQYF. This chain links TRBV27 with TRBJ2-7; D gene unclear. Trimming removed 6 bases from V and 5 bases from J, with 11 bases in between. CDR3 size: 12 residues. The germline CDR1 and CDR2 sequences are MNHEY and SMNVEV (reference sequence).